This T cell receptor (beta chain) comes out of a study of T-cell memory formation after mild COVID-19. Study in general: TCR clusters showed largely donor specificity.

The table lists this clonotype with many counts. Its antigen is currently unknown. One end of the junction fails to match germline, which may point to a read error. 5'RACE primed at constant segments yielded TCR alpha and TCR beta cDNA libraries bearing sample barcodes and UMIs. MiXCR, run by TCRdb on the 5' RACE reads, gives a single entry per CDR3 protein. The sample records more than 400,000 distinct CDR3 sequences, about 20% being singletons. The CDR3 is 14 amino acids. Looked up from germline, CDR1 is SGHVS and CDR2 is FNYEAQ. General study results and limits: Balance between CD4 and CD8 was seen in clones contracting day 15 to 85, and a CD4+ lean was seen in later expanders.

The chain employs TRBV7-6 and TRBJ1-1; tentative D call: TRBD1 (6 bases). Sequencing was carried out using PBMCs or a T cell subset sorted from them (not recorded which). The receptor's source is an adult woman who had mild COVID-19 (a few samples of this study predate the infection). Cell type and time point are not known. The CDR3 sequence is CASSLGGADTEAFF. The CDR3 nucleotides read TGCGCCAGCAGCTTGGGGGGGGCCGACACTGAAGCTTTCTTT. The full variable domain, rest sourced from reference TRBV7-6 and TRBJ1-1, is GAGVSQSPRYKVTKRGQDVALRCDPISGHVSLYWYRQALGQGPEFLTYFNYEAQQDKSGLPNDRFSAERPEGSISTLTIQRTEQRDSAMYRCASSLGGADTEAFFGQGTRLTVV.